A selection of T cell receptor beta chains follows, all from one sample in a study of T cell repertoires in cytomegalovirus infection. TCRdb reanalysed the reads using MiXCR and keeps one entry per CDR3 protein. The repertoire holds 350,000 to 450,000 distinct CDR3 sequences, with less than 20% as singletons. The sample comprised PBMCs. Receptors were obtained from a human donor in good health (CMV status not recorded). Some clones in this sample may be carry-over from other donors' samples. Both conserved end residues are part of each CDR3. Fields, in order: clone size, V gene, D gene, J gene, CDR3 protein, CDR3 DNA. D genes are given only for firm matches. The size field is filled for only some rows; it gives once, few, many or a size class.

>few|TRBV29-1|NA|TRBJ2-7
CSVRGPSGSYEQYF
TGCAGCGTTCGGGGTCCGTCGGGCTCCTACGAGCAGTACTTC
>many|TRBV7-2|NA|TRBJ2-3
CASSPYTDTQYF
TGTGCCAGCAGCCCTTACACAGATACGCAGTATTTT
>many|TRBV14|NA|TRBJ1-2
CASSQLDINYGYTF
TGTGCCAGCAGCCAACTAGACATAAACTATGGCTACACCTTC
>few|TRBV12-3/TRBV12-4|NA|TRBJ1-6
CASSGEVLIGSPLHF
TGTGCCAGCAGTGGCGAGGTATTGATAGGTTCACCCCTCCACTTT
>NA|TRBV7-2|NA|TRBJ2-7
CASSIRGGPDYEQYF
TGTGCCAGCAGCATCCGCGGGGGCCCGGATTATGAGCAGTACTTC
>many|TRBV7-8|NA|TRBJ2-7
CASSLGPVETYEQYF
TGTGCCAGCAGCTTAGGTCCAGTAGAAACCTACGAGCAGTACTTC
>NA|TRBV5-4|TRBD2|TRBJ2-2
CASSSGLAGGPVTGELFF
TGTGCCAGCAGCTCGGGACTAGCGGGAGGCCCGGTCACCGGGGAGCTGTTTTTT
>many|TRBV27|NA|TRBJ1-1
CASSLPGGNTEAFF
TGTGCCAGCAGTTTACCTGGGGGGAATACTGAAGCTTTCTTT
>few|TRBV29-1|NA|TRBJ2-3
CSHSIGAGSGDTQYF
TGCAGCCATTCCATTGGGGCGGGAAGCGGCGATACGCAGTATTTT
>NA|TRBV6-6|TRBD2|TRBJ2-7
CASSYIGLASYEQYF
TGTGCCAGCAGTTACATCGGACTAGCGAGCTACGAGCAGTACTTC
>few|TRBV25-1|TRBD1|TRBJ1-4
CASTSAAGGHEKLFF
TGTGCCAGCACCTCAGCTGCAGGGGGCCATGAAAAACTGTTTTTT
>few|TRBV10-3|TRBD2|TRBJ2-1
CATSEAGVNEQFF
TGTGCCACCAGTGAAGCGGGAGTTAATGAGCAGTTCTTC
>NA|TRBV10-3|NA|TRBJ2-5
CAISPGDSRQETQYF
TGTGCCATCAGCCCGGGGGACAGCCGCCAAGAGACCCAGTACTTC
>NA|TRBV20-1|NA|TRBJ2-1
CSAMIALGDEQFF
TGCAGTGCTATGATAGCTCTAGGGGATGAGCAGTTCTTC
>NA|TRBV5-4|TRBD1|TRBJ1-1
CASSPPGDSLSEAFF
TGTGCCAGCAGCCCCCCGGGGGACAGCCTGTCTGAAGCTTTCTTT
>few|TRBV5-1|TRBD1|TRBJ2-7
CASSSQGQGYHEQYF
TGCGCCAGCAGCTCCCAGGGACAGGGTTACCACGAGCAGTACTTC
>NA|TRBV7-6|NA|TRBJ2-5
CASSFFFQETQYF
TGTGCCAGCAGCTTTTTTTTCCAAGAGACCCAGTACTTC
>few|TRBV19|NA|TRBJ2-5
CASSIARQTQETQYF
TGTGCCAGTAGTATAGCCCGACAGACACAAGAGACCCAGTACTTC
>NA|TRBV29-1|NA|TRBJ1-4
CSVVEWEKLFF
TGCAGCGTGGTAGAATGGGAAAAACTGTTTTTT
>many|TRBV7-2|TRBD2|TRBJ2-7
CASSWTGTSGYEQYF
TGTGCCAGCAGCTGGACCGGGACTAGCGGTTACGAGCAGTACTTC
>NA|TRBV20-1|NA|TRBJ2-3
CSARDVVDTQYF
TGCAGTGCTAGAGATGTCGTAGATACGCAGTATTTT
>NA|TRBV29-1|TRBD2|TRBJ2-7
CSVNGLAGGTDEQYF
TGCAGCGTCAACGGACTAGCGGGAGGTACCGACGAGCAGTACTTC
>NA|TRBV7-2|NA|TRBJ2-7
CASSLGSTNSYEQYF
TGTGCCAGCAGCTTAGGCAGCACCAACTCCTACGAGCAGTACTTC
>many|TRBV7-2|NA|TRBJ1-6
CASGLGDSPLHF
TGTGCCAGCGGATTGGGGGATTCACCCCTCCACTTT
>few|TRBV4-3|NA|TRBJ1-1
CASSQWGTEAFF
TGCGCCAGCAGCCAATGGGGCACTGAAGCTTTCTTT
>NA|TRBV4-1|NA|TRBJ1-2
CASSQAGNAYGYTF
TGCGCCAGCAGCCAAGCTGGTAATGCCTATGGCTACACCTTC
>few|TRBV6-2/TRBV6-3|NA|TRBJ1-1
CASSYSMAEAFF
TGTGCCAGCAGTTACTCTATGGCTGAAGCTTTCTTT
>few|TRBV28|TRBD2|TRBJ2-1
CASGTSGNYNEQFF
TGTGCCAGCGGAACTAGCGGGAATTACAATGAGCAGTTCTTC
>NA|TRBV18|NA|TRBJ1-6
CASSPNGGNNSPLHF
TGTGCCAGCTCACCAAACGGGGGCAATAATTCACCCCTCCACTTT
>many|TRBV7-2|NA|TRBJ2-1
CASSLGWPQLYNEQFF
TGTGCCAGCAGCTTAGGTTGGCCACAGTTATACAATGAGCAGTTCTTC
>few|TRBV2|NA|TRBJ2-7
CASSEQNYEQYF
TGTGCCAGCAGTGAACAAAACTACGAGCAGTACTTC
>NA|TRBV19|NA|TRBJ2-5
CASSPGLIETQYF
TGTGCCAGCTCACCGGGCCTGATAGAGACCCAGTACTTC
>many|TRBV7-8|NA|TRBJ2-7
CASSSQGGVIYEQYF
TGTGCCAGCAGCTCCCAGGGGGGGGTCATCTACGAGCAGTACTTC
>few|TRBV25-1|TRBD1|TRBJ1-6
CASNRGPDSPLHF
TGTGCCAGCAACAGGGGGCCGGATTCACCCCTCCACTTT
>few|TRBV12-5|TRBD2|TRBJ2-3
CASGLVREGLVTDTQYF
TGTGCTAGTGGTTTGGTACGGGAGGGCCTTGTCACAGATACGCAGTATTTT
>many|TRBV7-7|TRBD1|TRBJ2-1
CASSLYPRTGYNEQFF
TGTGCCAGCAGCTTATATCCGCGGACAGGCTACAATGAGCAGTTCTTC
>NA|TRBV7-9|TRBD2|TRBJ2-2
CASFGLAEAGNTGELFF
TGTGCCAGCTTCGGACTAGCGGAAGCGGGGAACACCGGGGAGCTGTTTTTT
>NA|TRBV29-1|NA|TRBJ2-2
CSAGTQNTGELFF
TGCAGCGCCGGGACACAGAACACCGGGGAGCTGTTTTTT
>few|TRBV19|NA|TRBJ1-3
CASSSQVSGNTIYF
TGTGCCAGTAGCTCACAAGTCTCTGGAAACACCATATATTTT
>few|TRBV7-2|NA|TRBJ1-2
CASSLELGRANYGYTF
TGTGCCAGCAGCTTAGAGCTAGGACGGGCTAACTATGGCTACACCTTC
>NA|TRBV20-1|NA|TRBJ2-1
CSGRGGNEQFF
TGCAGTGGAAGGGGGGGTAATGAGCAGTTCTTC
>many|TRBV28|TRBD2|TRBJ2-5
CASSFVGLAEETQYF
TGTGCCAGCAGTTTTGTGGGACTAGCGGAAGAGACCCAGTACTTC
>NA|TRBV3-1|NA|TRBJ2-7
CASSQALDSEQYF
TGTGCCAGCAGCCAAGCCCTAGACAGTGAGCAGTACTTC
>few|TRBV28|NA|TRBJ2-7
CASRPKSTYEQYF
TGTGCCAGCAGACCGAAGTCTACTTACGAGCAGTACTTC
>NA|TRBV12-3/TRBV12-4|TRBD2|TRBJ2-7
CASRKTSGYKQYF
TGTGCCAGCAGAAAAACTAGCGGCTACAAGCAGTACTTC
>NA|TRBV4-2|NA|TRBJ2-3
CASSQERDYWGGTDTQYF
TGTGCCAGCAGCCAAGAGAGAGACTATTGGGGGGGCACAGATACGCAGTATTTT
>few|TRBV20-1|TRBD1|TRBJ2-3
CSARFRGLGTDTQYF
TGCAGTGCTAGGTTCAGGGGGCTGGGCACAGATACGCAGTATTTT